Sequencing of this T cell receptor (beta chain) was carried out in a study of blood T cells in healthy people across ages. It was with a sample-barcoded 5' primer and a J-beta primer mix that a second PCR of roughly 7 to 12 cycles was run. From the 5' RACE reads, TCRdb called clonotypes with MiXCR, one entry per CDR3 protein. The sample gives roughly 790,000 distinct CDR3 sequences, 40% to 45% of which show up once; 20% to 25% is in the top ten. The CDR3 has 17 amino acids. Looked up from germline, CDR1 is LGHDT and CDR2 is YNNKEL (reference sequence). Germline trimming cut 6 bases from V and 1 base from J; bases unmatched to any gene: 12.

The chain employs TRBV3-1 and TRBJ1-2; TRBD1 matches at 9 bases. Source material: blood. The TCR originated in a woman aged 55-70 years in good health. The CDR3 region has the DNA TGTGCCAGCAGTCGGGGGACAGGGTTATCGTTTAACTATGGCTACACCTTC. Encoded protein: CASSRGTGLSFNYGYTF. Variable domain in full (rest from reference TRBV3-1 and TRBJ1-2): DTAVSQTPKYLVTQMGNDKSIKCEQNLGHDTMYWYKQDSKKFLKIMFSYNNKELIINETVPNRFSPKSPDKAHLNLHINSLELGDSAVYFCASSRGTGLSFNYGYTFGSGTRLTVV.